These 25 T cell receptor beta chains were sequenced from one sample in a study of T cell repertoires in cytomegalovirus infection. One entry per CDR3 protein results from TCRdb running MiXCR on the reads. Among 800,000 to 950,000 distinct CDR3 sequences listed, around a third were seen once. The antigens for these receptors are not known. Sample: cultured CD8+ T cells from PBMCs, taken from culture after CMV antigen stimulation. The receptors derive from a human donor in good health (CMV status not recorded). Some clones in this sample may be carry-over from other donors' samples.

This clonotype was detected a few times. A junction end diverges from the germline sequence, so it may reflect a read error. This sequence joins TRBV12-3 or TRBV12-4 and TRBJ1-2; D is ambiguous. The CDR3 runs to 16 residues. In DNA form, the CDR3 reads TGTGCCAACAGTCTTGGAAGGGTTAATGGCAACTATGGCTACACCTTC. Its translation: CANSLGRVNGNYGYTF.

This clonotype was counted only a few times. The V call is TRBV20-1, the J call TRBJ2-1, with 8 positions matching TRBD2. V lost 5 bases, J lost 3 bases, and 9 bases stayed unmatched. CDR1 and CDR2 (germline): DFQATT, SNEGSKA (reference sequence). The CDR3 runs to 15 residues. This CDR3 reads CSASELAEVYNEQFF. Written as DNA, the CDR3 is TGCAGTGCTTCGGAACTAGCGGAGGTCTACAATGAGCAGTTCTTC.

The V and J genes are TRBV10-3 and TRBJ1-2; D call uncertain. CDR1 is ENHRY and CDR2 is SYGVKD in the germline V gene. The CDR3 totals 13 residues. The ends were cut back, 3 bases at V and 5 bases at J, with 10 bases in the middle. CDR3 bases: TGTGCCATCAGTGACCCGGGGAGTTATGGCTACACCTTC. Translated, it gives CAISDPGSYGYTF.

The chain uses TRBV7-9 and TRBJ2-7; D possibly corresponds to TRBD1 (6 bases). Trimming took 5 bases from V and 0 from J, leaving 11 bases between them. The CDR3 length is 14 residues. Germline CDR1 and CDR2: SEHNR and FQNEAQ (reference sequence). This chain's CDR3 is CASSHRDNSYEQYF. The DNA for the CDR3 is TGTGCCAGCAGCCACCGGGACAACTCCTACGAGCAGTACTTC.

This rearrangement joins TRBV4-2 to TRBJ2-3; 8 bases line up with TRBD1. The ends lost 4 bases at V and 7 bases at J; junction bases unmatched: 4. This CDR3 has 13 amino acids. Germline V gene data show CDR1 as LGHNA and CDR2 as YNFKEQ. CDR3 amino acids: CASSPGQANTQYF. For the CDR3, the DNA is TGTGCCAGCAGCCCGGGACAGGCTAATACGCAGTATTTT.

The chain employs TRBV29-1 and TRBJ2-3; D not certain. Germline V gene data show CDR1 as SQVTM and CDR2 as ANQGSEA. This CDR3 comprises 11 residues. Trimming left V 4 bases short and J 2 bases short, with 4 bases between. The CDR3 here is CSVADTDTQYF. The DNA for the CDR3 is TGCAGCGTTGCAGACACAGATACGCAGTATTTT.

The chain combines TRBV19 with TRBJ1-1, with D possibly TRBD1 on 5 matching bases. Germline CDR1 is LNHDA and CDR2 is SQIVND (reference sequence). V lost 5 bases, J lost 3 bases, and 16 bases lay in between. This CDR3 is built from 15 residues. The CDR3 DNA reads as TGTGCCAGTAGTTTCCCCTCGCAGGGTGACACTGAAGCTTTCTTT. Translated, it gives CASSFPSQGDTEAFF.

In the case of this clonotype: This may be a read error: a much more frequent sequence differs by one nucleotide. The chain employs TRBV27 and TRBJ2-7, with TRBD2 identical over 7 bases. The germline V gene has CDR1 MNHEY and CDR2 SMNVEV (reference sequence). Trimming cost V 6 bases and J 0 bases; bases outside gene matches: 5. This CDR3 has 14 residues. The CDR3 nucleotides read TGTGCCAGCAGCGGTAGCGGGTTCTCCTACGAGCAGTACTTC. Translated, it gives CASSGSGFSYEQYF.

This clonotype was counted between two and nine times. The chain combines TRBV5-1 with TRBJ2-2, with 9 positions matching TRBD1. Per the germline V gene, CDR1 is SGHRS and CDR2 is YFSETQ. The CDR3 runs 14 residues. The trim removed 7 bases at V and 5 bases at J, leaving 6 bases unmatched. The CDR3 loop is CASETGTGTGELFF. CDR3 in DNA: TGCGCCAGCGAAACCGGGACAGGGACCGGGGAGCTGTTTTTT.

This chain connects TRBV24-1 to TRBJ2-1; no clear D. Trimming took 1 base from V and 4 from J, leaving 10 bases between them. The CDR3 sequence is 15 residues long. Germline V gene lookup returns CDR1 KGHDR and CDR2 SFDVKD. The DNA of the CDR3 is TGTGCCACCAGTGATTTAGCGAGCCCGTACAATGAGCAGTTCTTC. Translation: CATSDLASPYNEQFF.

In its sample, this clonotype was seen a few times. The chain is built from TRBV4-1 and TRBJ2-2; the match to TRBD2 covers 8 bases. The CDR3 is 15 residues long. The germline V gene encodes CDR1 MGHRA and CDR2 YSYEKL. V trimming: 3 bases; J trimming: 4 bases; junction bases outside the gene matches: 4. CDR3 sequence: CASSHPREGTGELFF. The CDR3 DNA is TGCGCCAGCAGCCATCCCCGGGAGGGCACCGGGGAGCTGTTTTTT.

This clonotype was observed a few times. The chain has TRBV20-1 and TRBJ2-7, with 8 bases fitting TRBD1. The CDR3 loop spans 13 amino acids. V lost 7 bases to trimming and J lost 1 base; unmatched junction nucleotides: 6. Germline V CDR1 and CDR2: DFQATT, SNEGSKA (reference sequence). The CDR3 region is CSVYRGASYEQYV. For the CDR3, the DNA is TGCAGTGTATACAGGGGGGCATCCTACGAGCAGTACGTC.

This clonotype was seen more than once but under ten times. The CDR3 nucleotides are TGTGCCAGCAGCCCGACCGGGACGGCTTTTTCACCCCTCCACTTT. Protein sequence: CASSPTGTAFSPLHF. The J gene is TRBJ1-6, the V gene TRBV6-5; TRBD1 is a possible D gene (5 bases). Trimming removed 6 bases at V and 9 bases at J, with 18 bases between. Germline CDR1 is MNHEY and CDR2 is SVGAGI. This CDR3 is 15 amino acids long.

The chain carries TRBV20-1 and TRBJ2-7, with D tentatively TRBD1 or TRBD2 (5 bases each). CDR1 is DFQATT and CDR2 is SNEGSKA in the germline V gene (reference sequence). V lost 3 bases to trimming and J lost 0 bases, with 9 bases between them. The CDR3 runs 13 residues. The CDR3 reads CSASRDGSYEQYV. The DNA of the CDR3 is TGCAGTGCTAGCCGGGACGGCTCCTACGAGCAGTACGTC.

V and J are TRBV5-1 and TRBJ2-5, with D possibly matching TRBD1 (5 bases). This CDR3 is built from 15 residues. The germline V and J ends were trimmed by 0 bases and 1 base, with 10 bases remaining between them. The germline CDR1 and CDR2 sequences are SGHRS and YFSETQ. The CDR3 sequence is CASSLEKGAQETQYF. Written as DNA, the CDR3 is TGCGCCAGCAGCTTGGAAAAAGGGGCCCAAGAGACCCAGTACTTC.

In the case of this clonotype: The junction and the germline gene differ at one end; a read error may be behind it. The chain combines TRBV12-5 with TRBJ2-3; no reliable D call. The CDR3 loop spans 11 amino acids. Germline CDR1 LGHNT, CDR2 FRNRAP. CDR3 amino acids: CASVLSDTQYF. As DNA, the CDR3 is TGTGCTAGTGTTTTGTCAGATACGCAGTATTTT.

This chain links TRBV6-1 with TRBJ2-2, with D perhaps matching TRBD1 (6 bases). The V gene's germline CDR1 is MNHNS and CDR2 SASEGT. The germline V and J ends were trimmed by 5 bases and 0 bases, with 16 bases remaining between them. There are 17 residues in the CDR3. In DNA, the CDR3 is TGTGCCAGCAGTTATTCACTGGGGGCCGCGAACACCGGGGAGCTGTTTTTT. This gives the protein CASSYSLGAANTGELFF.

This clonotype was found a few times. This rearrangement joins TRBV7-6 to TRBJ2-1, with 11 nucleotides matching TRBD2. CDR1 is SGHVS and CDR2 is FNYEAQ in the germline V gene. The V and J ends lost 5 bases and 4 bases, in that order; junction bases with no gene match: 4. The CDR3 runs 15 residues. The CDR3 loop reads CASSPTSGEYNEQFF. The CDR3 DNA is TGTGCCAGCAGCCCGACTAGCGGGGAGTACAATGAGCAGTTCTTC.

The V and J genes are TRBV20-1 and TRBJ2-3; 9 bases line up with TRBD1. This CDR3 spans 15 amino acids. Trimming took 1 base from V and 6 from J; bases not matched to a gene: 8. The V gene's germline CDR1 is DFQATT and CDR2 SNEGSKA (reference sequence). This CDR3 reads CSARVAGTGKDTQYF. The CDR3 DNA reads as TGCAGTGCTAGAGTTGCGGGGACAGGGAAGGATACGCAGTATTTT.

This clonotype turned up a few times. The chain joins TRBV5-6 to TRBJ1-2; D is possibly TRBD1 (5 bases). V dropped 5 bases and J dropped 8 bases, with 13 bases sitting between them. The CDR3 consists of 12 residues. Looked up from germline, CDR1 is SGHDT and CDR2 is YYEEEE. The CDR3 is CASRKRGGGYTF. The CDR3 DNA reads as TGTGCCAGCAGAAAAAGGGGCGGGGGCTACACCTTC.

This clonotype has only a few counts. This rearrangement joins TRBV7-2 to TRBJ2-7; 15 bases align to TRBD2. The V segment lost 5 bases and the J segment 5 bases; nucleotides outside the gene matches: 7. Germline values: CDR1 SGHTA, CDR2 FQGNSA. The CDR3 covers 16 residues. Here the CDR3 reads CASSPGLAGGIDEQYF. In DNA form, the CDR3 reads TGTGCCAGCAGCCCAGGACTAGCGGGGGGGATCGACGAGCAGTACTTC.

Ten or more counts support this clonotype. The chain joins TRBV7-8 to TRBJ2-1; possible D gene TRBD1, 6 bases. Trimming pared 5 bases from V and 6 bases from J, leaving 17 bases between. Germline lookup yields CDR1 SGHVS and CDR2 FQNEAQ. This CDR3 is built from 15 residues. The CDR3 nucleotides are TGTGCCAGCAGCATCCGACAGGCTGCCCGCAATGAGCAGTTCTTC. Its protein is CASSIRQAARNEQFF.

The V gene is TRBV19, the J gene TRBJ1-1, with TRBD1 matching 8 bases. CDR1 LNHDA and CDR2 SQIVND come from the germline V gene (reference sequence). The CDR3 runs to 15 residues. Trimming at V came to 5 bases and at J to 5 bases, leaving 10 bases not matched to a gene. The CDR3 reads CASSGWDRTATEAFF. The CDR3 region has the DNA TGTGCCAGTAGTGGGTGGGACAGGACCGCAACTGAAGCTTTCTTT.

The chain uses TRBV20-1 and TRBJ2-5; no firm D call. CDR1 and CDR2 (germline): DFQATT, SNEGSKA (reference sequence). V was pared by 1 base and J by 7 bases, with 10 bases between. The CDR3 consists of 12 residues. The CDR3 spells CSARVRSWTQYF. In DNA form, the CDR3 reads TGCAGTGCTAGAGTTAGGTCATGGACCCAGTACTTC.

The chain recombines TRBV5-6 with TRBJ2-1; D is perhaps TRBD2 (6 bases). The CDR3 covers 16 residues. Germline V lookup: CDR1 SGHDT, CDR2 YYEEEE. V was pared by 0 bases and J by 2 bases, with 12 bases between. CDR3 nucleotides: TGTGCCAGCAGCTTGGCCGGGAGAAATCCCTACAATGAGCAGTTCTTC. Its protein is CASSLAGRNPYNEQFF.